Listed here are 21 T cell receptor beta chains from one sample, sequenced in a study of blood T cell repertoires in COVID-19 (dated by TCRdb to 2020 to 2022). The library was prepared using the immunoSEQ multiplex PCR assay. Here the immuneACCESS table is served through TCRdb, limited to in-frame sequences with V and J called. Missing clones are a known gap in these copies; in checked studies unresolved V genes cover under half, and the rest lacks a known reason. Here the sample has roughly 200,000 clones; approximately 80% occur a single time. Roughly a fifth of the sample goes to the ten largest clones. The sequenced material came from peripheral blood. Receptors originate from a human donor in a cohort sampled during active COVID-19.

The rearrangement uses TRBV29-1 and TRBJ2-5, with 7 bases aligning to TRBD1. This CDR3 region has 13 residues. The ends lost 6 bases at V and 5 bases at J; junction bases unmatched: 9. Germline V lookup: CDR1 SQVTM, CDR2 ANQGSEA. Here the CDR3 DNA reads TGCAGCGTGCACAGGGGATTGGGGGAGACCCAGTACTTC. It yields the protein CSVHRGLGETQYF.

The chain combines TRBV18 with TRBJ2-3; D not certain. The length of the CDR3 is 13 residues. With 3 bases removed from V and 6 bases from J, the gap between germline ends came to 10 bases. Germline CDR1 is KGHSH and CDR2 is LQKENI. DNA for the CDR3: TGTGCCAGCTCACCCCCTTCGAGGGATACGCAGTATTTT. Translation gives CASSPPSRDTQYF.

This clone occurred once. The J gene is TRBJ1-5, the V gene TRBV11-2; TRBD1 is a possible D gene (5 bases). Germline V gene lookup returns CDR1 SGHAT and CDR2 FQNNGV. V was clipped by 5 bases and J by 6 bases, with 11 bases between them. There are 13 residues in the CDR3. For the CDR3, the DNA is TGTGCCAGCAGCCTAAGTAGGGGTCAGCCCCAGCATTTT. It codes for CASSLSRGQPQHF. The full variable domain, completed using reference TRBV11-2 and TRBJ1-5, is EAGVAQSPRYKIIEKRQSVAFWCNPISGHATLYWYQQILGQGPKLLIQFQNNGVVDDSQLPKDRFSAERLKGVDSTLKIQPAKLEDSAVYLCASSLSRGQPQHFGDGTRLSIL.

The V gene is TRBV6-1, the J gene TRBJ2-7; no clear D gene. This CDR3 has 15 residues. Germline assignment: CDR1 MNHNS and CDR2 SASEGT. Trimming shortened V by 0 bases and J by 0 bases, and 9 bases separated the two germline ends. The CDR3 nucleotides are TGTGCCAGCAGTGAAGCAGGAACAGACTCCTACGAGCAGTACGTC. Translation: CASSEAGTDSYEQYV.

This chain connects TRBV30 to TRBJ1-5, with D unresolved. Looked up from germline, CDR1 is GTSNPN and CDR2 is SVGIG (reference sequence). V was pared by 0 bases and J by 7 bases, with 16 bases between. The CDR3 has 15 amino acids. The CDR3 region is CAWSVEGRFRQPQHF. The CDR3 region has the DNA TGTGCCTGGAGTGTAGAGGGCAGATTCAGGCAGCCCCAGCATTTT.

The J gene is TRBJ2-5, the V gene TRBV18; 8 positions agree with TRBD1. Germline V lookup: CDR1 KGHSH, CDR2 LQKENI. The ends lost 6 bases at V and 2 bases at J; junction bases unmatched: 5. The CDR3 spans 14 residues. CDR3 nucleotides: TGTGCCAGCTCGCGACAGGGGATACAAGAGACCCAGTACTTC. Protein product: CASSRQGIQETQYF.

The chain's CDR3 is CASSSTSQFYQETQYF. CDR3 nucleotides: TGTGCCAGCAGCTCCACCTCTCAGTTCTACCAAGAGACCCAGTACTTC. The chain carries TRBV7-6 and TRBJ2-5; D remains ambiguous. Germline CDR1 and CDR2: SGHVS and FNYEAQ. The V and J ends lost 4 bases and 0 bases respectively, with 15 bases between them. This CDR3 contains 16 residues.

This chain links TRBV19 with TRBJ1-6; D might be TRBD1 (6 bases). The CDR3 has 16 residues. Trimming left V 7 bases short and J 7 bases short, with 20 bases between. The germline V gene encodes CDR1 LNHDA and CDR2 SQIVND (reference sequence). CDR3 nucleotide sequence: TGTGCCAGTACCCCCCCCGGGAATAGGGGGAATTCACCCCTCCACTTT. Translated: CASTPPGNRGNSPLHF.

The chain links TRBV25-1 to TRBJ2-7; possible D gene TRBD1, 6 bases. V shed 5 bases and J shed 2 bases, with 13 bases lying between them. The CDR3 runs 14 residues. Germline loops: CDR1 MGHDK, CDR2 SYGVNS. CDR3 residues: CASSPIGQTYEQYF. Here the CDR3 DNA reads TGTGCCAGCAGTCCTATCGGACAGACCTACGAGCAGTACTTC.

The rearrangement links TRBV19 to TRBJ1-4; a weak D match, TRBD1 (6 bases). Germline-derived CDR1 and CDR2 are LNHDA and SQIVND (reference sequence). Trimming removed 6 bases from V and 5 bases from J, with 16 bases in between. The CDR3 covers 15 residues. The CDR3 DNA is TGTGCCAGTAGCTCCCCAGGCAGGGGAAATGAAAAACTGTTTTTT. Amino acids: CASSSPGRGNEKLFF. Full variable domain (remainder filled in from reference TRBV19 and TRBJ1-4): DGGITQSPKYLFRKEGQNVTLSCEQNLNHDAMYWYRQDPGQGLRLIYYSQIVNDFQKGDIAEGYSVSREKKESFPLTVTSAQKNPTAFYLCASSSPGRGNEKLFFGSGTQLSVL.

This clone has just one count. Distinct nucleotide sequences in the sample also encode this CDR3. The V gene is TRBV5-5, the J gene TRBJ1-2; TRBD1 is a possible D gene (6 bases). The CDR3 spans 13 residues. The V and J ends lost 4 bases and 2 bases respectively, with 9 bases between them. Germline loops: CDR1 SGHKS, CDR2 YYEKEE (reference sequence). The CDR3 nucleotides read TGTGCCAGCAGCCCCACAGGGAACTATGGCTACACCTTC. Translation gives CASSPTGNYGYTF.

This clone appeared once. The CDR3 here is CASSLYRAGQPQHF. The CDR3, as DNA: TGTGCCAGCAGCCTCTACAGGGCCGGCCAGCCCCAGCATTTT. The chain recombines TRBV5-8 with TRBJ1-5; D is perhaps TRBD1 (6 bases). Trimming took 4 bases from V and 7 from J, leaving 15 bases between them. This CDR3 has 14 amino acids. From germline, CDR1 is SGHTS and CDR2 YDEGEE.

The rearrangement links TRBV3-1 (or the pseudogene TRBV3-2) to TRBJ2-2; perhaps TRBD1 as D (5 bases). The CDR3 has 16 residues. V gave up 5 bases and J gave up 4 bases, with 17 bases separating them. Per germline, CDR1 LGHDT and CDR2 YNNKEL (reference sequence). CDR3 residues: CASSKGIVRGTGELFF. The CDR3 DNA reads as TGTGCCAGCAGCAAAGGGATCGTAAGGGGCACCGGGGAGCTGTTTTTT.

CDR3 bases: TGTGCCAGCAGCCAAGATTTTCCGGGCGGGGGGACTCCAGATACGCAGTATTTT. Its protein is CASSQDFPGGGTPDTQYF. This rearrangement joins TRBV14 to TRBJ2-3; the match to TRBD2 covers 8 bases. Germline V lookup: CDR1 SGHDN, CDR2 FVKESK. J gave up 4 bases and V 0 bases, and 12 bases lay outside the gene matches. CDR3 length equals 18 residues. The whole variable domain, filled in from reference TRBV14 and TRBJ2-3, reads EAGVTQFPSHSVIEKGQTVTLRCDPISGHDNLYWYRRVMGKEIKFLLHFVKESKQDESGMPNNRFLAERTGGTYSTLKVQPAELEDSGVYFCASSQDFPGGGTPDTQYFGPGTRLTVL.

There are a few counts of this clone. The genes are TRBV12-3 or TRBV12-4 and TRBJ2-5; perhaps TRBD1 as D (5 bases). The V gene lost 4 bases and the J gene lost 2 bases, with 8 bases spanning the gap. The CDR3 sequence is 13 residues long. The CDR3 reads CASSWGFQETQYF. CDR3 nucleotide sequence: TGTGCCAGCAGTTGGGGCTTTCAAGAGACCCAGTACTTC.

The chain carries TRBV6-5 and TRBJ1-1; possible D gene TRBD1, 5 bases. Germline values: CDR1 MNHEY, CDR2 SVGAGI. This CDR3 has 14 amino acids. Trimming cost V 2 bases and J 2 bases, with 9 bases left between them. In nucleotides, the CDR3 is TGTGCCAGCAGTTACCTAGGGGTTAACACTGAAGCTTTCTTT. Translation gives CASSYLGVNTEAFF.

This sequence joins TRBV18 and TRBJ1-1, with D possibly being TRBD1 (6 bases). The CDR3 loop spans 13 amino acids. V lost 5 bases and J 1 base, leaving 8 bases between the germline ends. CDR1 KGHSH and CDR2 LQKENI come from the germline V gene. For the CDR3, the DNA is TGTGCCAGCTCAAACAGGGCGAACACTGAAGCTTTCTTT. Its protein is CASSNRANTEAFF.

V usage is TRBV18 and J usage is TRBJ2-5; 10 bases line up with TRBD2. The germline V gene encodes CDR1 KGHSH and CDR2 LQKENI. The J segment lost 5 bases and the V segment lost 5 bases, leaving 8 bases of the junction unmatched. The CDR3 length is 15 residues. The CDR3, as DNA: TGTGCCAGCTCATCCCGGACTAGCGGAGGGGAGACCCAGTACTTC. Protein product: CASSSRTSGGETQYF.

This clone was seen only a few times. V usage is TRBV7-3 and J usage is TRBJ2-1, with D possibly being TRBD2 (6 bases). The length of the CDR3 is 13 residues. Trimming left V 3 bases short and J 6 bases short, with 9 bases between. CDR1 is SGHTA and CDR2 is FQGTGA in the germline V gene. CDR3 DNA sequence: TGTGCCAGCAGCTTCGGGACTGGCAATGAGCAGTTCTTC. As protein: CASSFGTGNEQFF.

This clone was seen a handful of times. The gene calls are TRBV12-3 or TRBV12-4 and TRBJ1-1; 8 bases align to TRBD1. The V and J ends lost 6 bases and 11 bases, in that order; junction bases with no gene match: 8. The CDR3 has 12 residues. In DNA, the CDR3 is TGTGCCAGCAGCTTCACAGGGGGACGGGCTTTCTTT. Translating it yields CASSFTGGRAFF.

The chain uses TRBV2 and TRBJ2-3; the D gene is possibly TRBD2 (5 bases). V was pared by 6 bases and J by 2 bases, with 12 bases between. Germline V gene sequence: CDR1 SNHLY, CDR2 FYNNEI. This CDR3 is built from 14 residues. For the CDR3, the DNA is TGTGCCAGCAGCGGGGTACATTACACAGATACGCAGTATTTT. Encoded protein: CASSGVHYTDTQYF. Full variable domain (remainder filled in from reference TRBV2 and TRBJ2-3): EPEVTQTPSHQVTQMGQEVILRCVPISNHLYFYWYRQILGQKVEFLVSFYNNEISEKSEIFDDQFSVERPDGSNFTLKIRSTKLEDSAMYFCASSGVHYTDTQYFGPGTRLTVL.